This T cell receptor beta chain was obtained from a study of T-cell reconstitution after alpha-beta-depleted transplantation in children. The length of the CDR3 is 14 residues. V lost 5 bases and J 5 bases, leaving 16 bases between the germline ends. From germline, CDR1 is SGHRS and CDR2 YFSETQ. In this sample, this clonotype turned up many times. The authors prepared the TCRbeta library with unique molecular identifiers. One entry per CDR3 protein results from TCRdb running MiXCR on the PCR reads. The sample comprises approximately 400,000 distinct CDR3 sequences, about 11% of which are singletons, and 5% to 6.5% rests with the top ten.

This specimen consisted of PBMCs from the stem cell graft donor, obtained from the stem cell graft. The source is a human donor who donated a stem cell graft to a child with acute myeloid leukemia. The rearrangement links TRBV5-1 to TRBJ2-5, with D possibly being TRBD1 or TRBD2 (5 bases each). DNA of the CDR3: TGCGCCAGCAGAGTGGACGGGGCCCGGGAGACCCAGTACTTC. Amino acids: CASRVDGARETQYF.